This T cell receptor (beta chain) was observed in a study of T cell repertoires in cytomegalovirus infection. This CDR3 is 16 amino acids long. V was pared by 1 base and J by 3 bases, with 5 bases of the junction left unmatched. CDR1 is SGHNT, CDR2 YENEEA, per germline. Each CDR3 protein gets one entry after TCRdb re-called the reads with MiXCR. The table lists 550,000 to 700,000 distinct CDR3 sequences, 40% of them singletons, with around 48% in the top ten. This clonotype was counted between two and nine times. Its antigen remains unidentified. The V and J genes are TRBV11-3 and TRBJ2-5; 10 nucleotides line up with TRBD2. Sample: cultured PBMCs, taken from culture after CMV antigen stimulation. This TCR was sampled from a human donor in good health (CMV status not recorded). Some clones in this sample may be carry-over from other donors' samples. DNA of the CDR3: TGTGCCAGCAGCTTAGGTGTAGCGGGAGGTAAAGAGACCCAGTACTTC. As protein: CASSLGVAGGKETQYF.